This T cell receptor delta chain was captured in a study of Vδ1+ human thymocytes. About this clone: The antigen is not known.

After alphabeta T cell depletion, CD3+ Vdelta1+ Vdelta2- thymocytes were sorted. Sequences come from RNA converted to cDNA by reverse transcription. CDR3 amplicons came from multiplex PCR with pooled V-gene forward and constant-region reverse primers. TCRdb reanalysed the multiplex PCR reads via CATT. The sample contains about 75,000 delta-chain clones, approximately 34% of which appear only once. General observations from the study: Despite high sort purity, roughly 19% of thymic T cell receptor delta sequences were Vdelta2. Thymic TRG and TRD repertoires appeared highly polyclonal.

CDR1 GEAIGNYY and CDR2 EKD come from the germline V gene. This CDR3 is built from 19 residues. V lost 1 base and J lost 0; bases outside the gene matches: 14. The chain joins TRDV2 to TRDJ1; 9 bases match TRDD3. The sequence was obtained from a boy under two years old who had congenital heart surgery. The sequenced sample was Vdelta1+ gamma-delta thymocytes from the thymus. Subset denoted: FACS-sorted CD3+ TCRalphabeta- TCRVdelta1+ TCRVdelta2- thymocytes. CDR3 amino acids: CACDTLPVTGGRYTDKLIF. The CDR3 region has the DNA TGTGCCTGTGACACACTTCCTGTTACTGGGGGAAGGTACACCGATAAACTCATCTTT.